The 20 T cell receptor beta chains reported below all come from one sample, sequenced in a study of blood T cell repertoires in COVID-19. Sequencing was performed with immunoSEQ multiplex PCR; in TCRdb, only in-frame clones are kept and a portion is missing. This table holds some 70,000 clones, roughly nine tenths found once. Source material: peripheral blood. The receptor source for this set is a human donor in a cohort sampled during active COVID-19.

This sequence joins TRBV6-5 and TRBJ2-5, with 8 positions matching TRBD1. V dropped 6 bases and J dropped 5; count of bases not matched to a gene: 8. This CDR3 comprises 14 residues. Germline-derived CDR1 and CDR2 are MNHEY and SVGAGI. The chain's CDR3 is CASSPTGQGETQYF. The DNA of the CDR3 is TGTGCCAGCAGCCCCACCGGACAGGGCGAGACCCAGTACTTC.

This clone was recorded only once. This sequence joins TRBV11-2 and TRBJ2-2; 7 bases map to TRBD1. The CDR3 runs to 15 residues. Germline V gene sequence: CDR1 SGHAT, CDR2 FQNNGV. Trimming at V came to 2 bases and at J to 6 bases, leaving 6 bases not matched to a gene. The CDR3 sequence: CASSLNRGTSGELFF. The DNA of the CDR3 is TGTGCCAGCAGCTTAAACAGGGGTACTTCCGGGGAGCTGTTTTTT. The entire variable domain, with the rest obtained from reference TRBV11-2 and TRBJ2-2, is as follows: EAGVAQSPRYKIIEKRQSVAFWCNPISGHATLYWYQQILGQGPKLLIQFQNNGVVDDSQLPKDRFSAERLKGVDSTLKIQPAKLEDSAVYLCASSLNRGTSGELFFGEGSRLTVL.

The rearrangement joins TRBV7-6 to TRBJ2-7, with D possibly TRBD1 on 8 matching bases. The CDR3 contains 15 residues. The V end lost 6 bases, the J end lost 0 bases, and 15 bases lay between the germline ends. Germline CDR1 reads SGHVS; CDR2 reads FNYEAQ. CDR3 nucleotides: TGTGCCAGCAGTTCAGGGGGCGGGAGCTCCTACGAGCAGTACTTC. This codes for CASSSGGGSSYEQYF.

The chain is built from TRBV5-8 and TRBJ1-1, with 7 bases aligning to TRBD1. In germline, CDR1 is SGHTS, CDR2 YDEGEE. This CDR3 contains 14 residues. The V segment lost 4 bases and the J segment 0 bases; nucleotides outside the gene matches: 3. CDR3 DNA: TGTGCCAGCAGCAAGGGACAGCTGAACACTGAAGCTTTCTTT. Amino acid sequence: CASSKGQLNTEAFF.

The rearrangement joins TRBV9 to TRBJ1-2; the D is unclear. V lost 3 bases and J lost 0, with 6 bases in between. From germline, CDR1 is SGDLS and CDR2 YYNGEE. The CDR3 is made up of 13 amino acids. This CDR3 is CASSAATNYGYTF. For the CDR3, the DNA is TGTGCCAGCAGCGCCGCTACTAACTATGGCTACACCTTC.

The genes are TRBV6-6 and TRBJ1-1, with a weak D call TRBD1 (5 bases). V lost 3 bases to trimming and J lost 7 bases, with 21 bases between them. Germline CDR1 reads MNHNY; CDR2 reads SVGAGI (reference sequence). This CDR3 region has 16 residues. The CDR3 loop is CASSYGGERGGLEAFF. CDR3 DNA: TGTGCCAGCAGTTATGGAGGGGAGAGGGGTGGGCTTGAAGCTTTCTTT.

The chain couples TRBV19 to TRBJ2-3, with D hard to call. CDR1 and CDR2 from the germline V gene are LNHDA and SQIVND (reference sequence). CDR3 length: 15 residues. Trimming left V 3 bases short and J 0 bases short, with 10 bases between. CDR3 bases: TGTGCCAGTAGTATGTCTAGGCTTAGCACAGATACGCAGTATTTT. The encoded protein is CASSMSRLSTDTQYF.

This clone turned up a few times. The chain combines TRBV27 with TRBJ2-7; D gene uncertain. Deletions cut 6 bases from V and 0 bases from J, with 12 bases between. From germline, CDR1 is MNHEY and CDR2 SMNVEV (reference sequence). This CDR3 has 14 amino acids. The CDR3 sequence: CASRSRWSSYEQYF. Here the CDR3 DNA reads TGTGCCAGCAGAAGCCGATGGTCCTCCTACGAGCAGTACTTC.

V and J are TRBV18 and TRBJ1-3, with 7 nucleotides matching TRBD1. The CDR3 totals 16 residues. Unmatched junction bases numbered 10, after V lost 6 bases and J lost 2 bases. Germline CDR1 reads KGHSH; CDR2 reads LQKENI. CDR3 in amino acids: CASSRFDRAAGNTIYF. CDR3 in DNA: TGTGCCAGCTCCCGCTTTGACAGGGCAGCTGGAAACACCATATATTTT.

V is TRBV7-6 and J is TRBJ2-3; D perhaps matches TRBD1 (5 bases). The CDR3 sequence is 15 residues long. V lost 5 bases and J 0 bases, leaving 12 bases between the germline ends. CDR1 and CDR2 (germline): SGHVS, FNYEAQ. CDR3 sequence (DNA): TGTGCCAGCAGCCCGACAGTTTCTAGCACAGATACGCAGTATTTT. It translates to CASSPTVSSTDTQYF.

The chain has TRBV9 and TRBJ1-1, with 10 bases identical to TRBD1. The V segment lost 4 bases and the J segment 5 bases; nucleotides outside the gene matches: 8. Germline-derived CDR1 and CDR2 are SGDLS and YYNGEE. The CDR3 runs 15 residues. The chain's CDR3 is CASSMRQGAETEAFF. The DNA for the CDR3 is TGTGCCAGCAGCATGCGACAGGGGGCTGAAACTGAAGCTTTCTTT.

The chain employs TRBV5-5 and TRBJ1-2; 10 bases are a match to TRBD1. The CDR3 spans 15 residues. Germline lookup yields CDR1 SGHKS and CDR2 YYEKEE (reference sequence). After removal of 4 bases from V and 4 bases from J, the junction contained 7 bases not matched to a gene. The CDR3 DNA reads as TGTGCCAGCAGCCGACAGGGGGCGGACTTCTATGGCTACACCTTC. It specifies CASSRQGADFYGYTF. The full variable domain, rest sourced from reference TRBV5-5 and TRBJ1-2, is DAGVTQSPTHLIKTRGQQVTLRCSPISGHKSVSWYQQVLGQGPQFIFQYYEKEERGRGNFPDRFSARQFPNYSSELNVNALLLGDSALYLCASSRQGADFYGYTFGSGTRLTVV.

CDR3 bases: TGTGCCAGCAGCTTCCTAGCGGGAGTAGACCAAGAGACCCAGTACTTC. This encodes CASSFLAGVDQETQYF. The chain is built from TRBV13 and TRBJ2-5; 10 bases align to TRBD2. Germline CDR1 PRHDT, CDR2 FYEKMQ (reference sequence). The CDR3 sequence is 16 residues long. V lost 3 bases to trimming and J lost 0 bases; unmatched junction nucleotides: 4.

The chain couples TRBV7-9 to TRBJ2-5; TRBD2 agrees at 7 bases. This CDR3 region has 16 residues. V shed 1 base and J 1 base; nucleotides not matched to a gene: 6. CDR1 is SEHNR and CDR2 is FQNEAQ in the germline V gene (reference sequence). CDR3 region: CASSLGDYPTQETQYF. DNA of the CDR3: TGTGCCAGCAGCTTAGGGGACTACCCCACCCAAGAGACCCAGTACTTC.

The CDR3 loop reads CASSLASGGLAGNTGELFF. DNA of the CDR3: TGTGCCAGCAGCTTAGCTTCGGGCGGACTAGCGGGCAACACCGGGGAGCTGTTTTTT. The genes are TRBV13 and TRBJ2-2; TRBD2 aligns across 11 bases. Germline CDR1 PRHDT, CDR2 FYEKMQ (reference sequence). The CDR3 has 19 amino acids. The junction had 9 bases not matched to a gene; V was cut back by 1 base and J by 2 bases. The full variable domain, rest sourced from reference TRBV13 and TRBJ2-2, is AAGVIQSPRHLIKEKRETATLKCYPIPRHDTVYWYQQGPGQDPQFLISFYEKMQSDKGSIPDRFSAQQFSDYHSELNMSSLELGDSALYFCASSLASGGLAGNTGELFFGEGSRLTVL.

The V gene is TRBV5-6, the J gene TRBJ2-7; a possible D gene is TRBD1 (6 bases). Per germline, CDR1 SGHDT and CDR2 YYEEEE. V dropped 1 base and J dropped 3 bases, with 14 bases sitting between them. CDR3 size: 15 residues. As DNA, the CDR3 is TGTGCCAGCAGCTTGAAAGGGGGAATACGCTACGAGCAGTACTTC. Translated, it gives CASSLKGGIRYEQYF. Variable domain in full (rest from reference TRBV5-6 and TRBJ2-7): DAGVTQSPTHLIKTRGQQVTLRCSPKSGHDTVSWYQQALGQGPQFIFQYYEEEERQRGNFPDRFSGHQFPNYSSELNVNALLLGDSALYLCASSLKGGIRYEQYFGPGTRLTVT.

The chain combines TRBV6-5 with TRBJ2-4, with D perhaps matching TRBD1 (6 bases). Trimming took off 4 bases at V and 5 bases at J, with 15 bases between the two ends. The CDR3 covers 15 residues. Per germline, CDR1 MNHEY and CDR2 SVGAGI. This CDR3 is CASSLHPTGQNIQYF. The CDR3 DNA is TGTGCCAGCAGTTTACATCCAACAGGGCAAAACATTCAGTACTTC.

The chain uses TRBV28 and TRBJ1-4; 7 positions match TRBD1. After removal of 1 base from V and 7 bases from J, the junction contained 9 bases not matched to a gene. Germline lookup yields CDR1 MDHEN and CDR2 SYDVKM. The CDR3 covers 16 residues. The CDR3 is CASSLFTGDKREKLFF. CDR3 sequence (DNA): TGTGCCAGCAGTTTATTTACAGGGGACAAACGTGAAAAACTGTTTTTT.

Here the CDR3 DNA reads TGTGCCAGCAGTCTGGGGCAGCGTGTTGGCCGGCCCCAGCATTTT. Residues: CASSLGQRVGRPQHF. The chain combines TRBV6-5 with TRBJ1-5; D is possibly TRBD1 (5 bases). The germline gives CDR1 MNHEY, CDR2 SVGAGI. V lost 5 bases and J lost 9, with 20 bases in between. This CDR3 spans 15 amino acids.

The gene calls are TRBV27 and TRBJ2-1; TRBD2 matches 11 bases. After removal of 7 bases from V and 6 bases from J, the junction contained 8 bases not matched to a gene. The CDR3 loop spans 15 amino acids. CDR1 is MNHEY, CDR2 SMNVEV, per germline (reference sequence). The CDR3, as DNA: TGTGCCAGCATTCCACTAGCGGGAGCGCCCAATGAGCAGTTCTTC. Its translation: CASIPLAGAPNEQFF.